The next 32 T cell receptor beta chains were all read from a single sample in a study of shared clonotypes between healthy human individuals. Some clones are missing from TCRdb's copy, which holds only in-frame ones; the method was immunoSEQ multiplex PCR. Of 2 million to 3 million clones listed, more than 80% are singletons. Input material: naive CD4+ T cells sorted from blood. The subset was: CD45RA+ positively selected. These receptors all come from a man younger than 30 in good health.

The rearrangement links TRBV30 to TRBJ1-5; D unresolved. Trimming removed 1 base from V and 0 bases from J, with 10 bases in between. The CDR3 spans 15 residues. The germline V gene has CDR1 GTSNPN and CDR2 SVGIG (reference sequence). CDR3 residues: CAWSGGLYSNQPQHF. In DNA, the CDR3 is TGTGCCTGGAGTGGCGGCCTTTATAGCAATCAGCCCCAGCATTTT.

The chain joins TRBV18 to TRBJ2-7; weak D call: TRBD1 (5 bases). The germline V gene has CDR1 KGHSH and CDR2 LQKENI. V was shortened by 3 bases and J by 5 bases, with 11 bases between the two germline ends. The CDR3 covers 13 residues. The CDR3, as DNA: TGTGCCAGCTCACCCAGGGAAAGAAACGAGCAGTACTTC. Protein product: CASSPRERNEQYF.

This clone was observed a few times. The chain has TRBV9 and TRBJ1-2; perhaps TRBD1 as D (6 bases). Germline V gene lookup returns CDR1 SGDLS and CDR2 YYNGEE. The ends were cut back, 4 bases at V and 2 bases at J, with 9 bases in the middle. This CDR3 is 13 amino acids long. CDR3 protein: CASSKDSNYGYTF. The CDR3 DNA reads TGTGCCAGCAGCAAGGACAGCAACTATGGCTACACCTTC.

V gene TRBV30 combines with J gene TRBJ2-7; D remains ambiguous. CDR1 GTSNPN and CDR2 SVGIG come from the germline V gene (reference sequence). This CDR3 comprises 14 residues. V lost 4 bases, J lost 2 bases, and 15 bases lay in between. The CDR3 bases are TGTGCCTGGAATTCGGCGGCATACACCTACGAGCAGTACTTC. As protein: CAWNSAAYTYEQYF.

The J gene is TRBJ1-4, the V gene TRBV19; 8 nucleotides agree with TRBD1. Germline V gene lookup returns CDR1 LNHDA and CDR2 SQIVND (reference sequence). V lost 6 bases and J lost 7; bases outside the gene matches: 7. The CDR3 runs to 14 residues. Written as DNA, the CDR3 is TGTGCCAGTAGCGAAGGGACAGGAGGTGAAAAACTGTTTTTT. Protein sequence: CASSEGTGGEKLFF.

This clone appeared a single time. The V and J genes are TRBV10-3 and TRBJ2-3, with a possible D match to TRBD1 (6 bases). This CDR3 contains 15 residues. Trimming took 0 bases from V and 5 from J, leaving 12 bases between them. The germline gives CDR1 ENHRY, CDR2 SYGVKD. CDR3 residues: CAISESQGKRDTQYF. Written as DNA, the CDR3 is TGTGCCATCAGTGAGTCGCAGGGGAAGCGAGATACGCAGTATTTT.

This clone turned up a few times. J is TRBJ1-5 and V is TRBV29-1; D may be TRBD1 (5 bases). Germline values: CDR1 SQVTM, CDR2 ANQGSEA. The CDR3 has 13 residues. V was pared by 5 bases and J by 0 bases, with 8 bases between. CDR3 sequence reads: CSVWTNSNQPQHF. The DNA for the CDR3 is TGCAGCGTTTGGACAAATAGCAATCAGCCCCAGCATTTT.

CDR3 region: CASSQGTGDGSPLHF. Written as DNA, the CDR3 is TGTGCCAGCAGCCAAGGGACAGGGGACGGATCACCCCTCCACTTT. The rearrangement links TRBV4-2 to TRBJ1-6; 9 positions match TRBD1. V lost 1 base, J lost 10 bases, and 5 bases stayed unmatched. The CDR3 loop spans 15 amino acids. The germline V gene has CDR1 LGHNA and CDR2 YNFKEQ.

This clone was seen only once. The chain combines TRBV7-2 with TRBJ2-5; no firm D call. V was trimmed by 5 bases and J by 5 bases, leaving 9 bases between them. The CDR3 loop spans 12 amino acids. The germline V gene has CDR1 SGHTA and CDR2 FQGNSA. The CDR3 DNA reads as TGTGCCAGCAGCGCAGCTAAGGAGACCCAGTACTTC. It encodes CASSAAKETQYF.

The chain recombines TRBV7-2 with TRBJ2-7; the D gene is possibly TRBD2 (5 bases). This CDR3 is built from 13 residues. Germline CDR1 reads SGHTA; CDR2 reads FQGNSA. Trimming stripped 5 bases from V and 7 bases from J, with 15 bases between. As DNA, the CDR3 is TGTGCCAGCAGCCCTCGGGGAGTCAAGGAGCAGTACTTC. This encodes CASSPRGVKEQYF.

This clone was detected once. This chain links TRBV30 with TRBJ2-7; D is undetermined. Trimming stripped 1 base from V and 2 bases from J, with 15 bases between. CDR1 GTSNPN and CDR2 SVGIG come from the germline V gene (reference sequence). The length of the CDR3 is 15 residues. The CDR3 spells CAWSAPNRPTYEQYF. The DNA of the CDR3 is TGTGCCTGGAGTGCCCCCAACCGTCCCACCTACGAGCAGTACTTC.

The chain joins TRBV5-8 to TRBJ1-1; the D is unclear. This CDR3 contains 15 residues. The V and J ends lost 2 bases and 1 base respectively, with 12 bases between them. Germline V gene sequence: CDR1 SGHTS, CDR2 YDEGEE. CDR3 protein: CASSFDNTPNTEAFF. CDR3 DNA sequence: TGTGCCAGCAGCTTCGATAACACTCCGAACACTGAAGCTTTCTTT.

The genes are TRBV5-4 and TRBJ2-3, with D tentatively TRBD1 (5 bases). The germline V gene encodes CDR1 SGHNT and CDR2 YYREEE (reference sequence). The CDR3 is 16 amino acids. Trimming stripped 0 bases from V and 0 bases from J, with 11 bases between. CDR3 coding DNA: TGTGCCAGCAGCTTGGATGGCAGGGTAAGCACAGATACGCAGTATTTT. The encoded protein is CASSLDGRVSTDTQYF. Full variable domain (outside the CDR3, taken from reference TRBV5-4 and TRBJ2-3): ETGVTQSPTHLIKTRGQQVTLRCSSQSGHNTVSWYQQALGQGPQFIFQYYREEENGRGNFPPRFSGLQFPNYSSELNVNALELDDSALYLCASSLDGRVSTDTQYFGPGTRLTVL.

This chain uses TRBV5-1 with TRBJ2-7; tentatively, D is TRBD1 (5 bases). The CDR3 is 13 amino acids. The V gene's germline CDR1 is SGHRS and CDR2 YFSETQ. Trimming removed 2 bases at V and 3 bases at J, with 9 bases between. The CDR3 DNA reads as TGCGCCAGCAGCTTTCAGGGCGACTACGAGCAGTACTTC. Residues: CASSFQGDYEQYF.

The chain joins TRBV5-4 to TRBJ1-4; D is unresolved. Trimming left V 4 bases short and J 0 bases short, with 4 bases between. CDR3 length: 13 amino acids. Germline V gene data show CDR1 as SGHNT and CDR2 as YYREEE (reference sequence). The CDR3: CASSSPTNEKLFF. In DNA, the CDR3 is TGTGCCAGCAGCAGTCCAACTAATGAAAAACTGTTTTTT.

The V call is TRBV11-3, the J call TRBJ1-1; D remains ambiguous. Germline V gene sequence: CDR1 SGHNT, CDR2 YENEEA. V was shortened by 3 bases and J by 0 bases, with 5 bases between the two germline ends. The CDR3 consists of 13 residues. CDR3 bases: TGTGCCAGCAGCTTCGATATGAACACTGAAGCTTTCTTT. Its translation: CASSFDMNTEAFF.

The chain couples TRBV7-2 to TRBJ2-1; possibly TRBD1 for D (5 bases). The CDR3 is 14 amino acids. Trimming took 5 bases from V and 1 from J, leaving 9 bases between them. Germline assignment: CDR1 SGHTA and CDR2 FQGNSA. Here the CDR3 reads CASSMGLSYNEQFF. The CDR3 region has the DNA TGTGCCAGCAGCATGGGGCTTTCCTACAATGAGCAGTTCTTC. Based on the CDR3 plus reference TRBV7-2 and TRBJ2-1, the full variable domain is GAGVSQSPSNKVTEKGKDVELRCDPISGHTALYWYRQSLGQGLEFLIYFQGNSAPDKSGLPSDRFSAERTGGSVSTLTIQRTQQEDSAVYLCASSMGLSYNEQFFGPGTRLTVL.

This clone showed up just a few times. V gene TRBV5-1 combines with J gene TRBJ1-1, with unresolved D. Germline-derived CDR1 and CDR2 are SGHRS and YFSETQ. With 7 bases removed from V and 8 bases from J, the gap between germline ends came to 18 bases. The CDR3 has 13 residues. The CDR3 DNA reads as TGCGCCAGCGGATTAGCCGTCGGAGGAGAAGCTTTCTTT. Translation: CASGLAVGGEAFF.

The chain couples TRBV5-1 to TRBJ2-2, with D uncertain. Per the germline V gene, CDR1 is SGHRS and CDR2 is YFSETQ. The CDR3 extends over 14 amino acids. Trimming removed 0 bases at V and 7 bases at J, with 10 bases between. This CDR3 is CASSLEGPNGELFF. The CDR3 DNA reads TGCGCCAGCAGCTTGGAAGGCCCGAACGGGGAGCTGTTTTTT.

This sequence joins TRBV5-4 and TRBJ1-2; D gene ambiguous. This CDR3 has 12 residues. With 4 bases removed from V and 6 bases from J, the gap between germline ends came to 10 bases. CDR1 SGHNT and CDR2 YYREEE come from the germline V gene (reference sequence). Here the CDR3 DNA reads TGTGCCAGCAGCCGGCCCGTCGATGGCTACACCTTC. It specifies CASSRPVDGYTF.

The CDR3 reads CASSGSFFGVDEQFF. CDR3 DNA sequence: TGTGCCAGCAGTGGTAGCTTCTTCGGGGTCGATGAGCAGTTCTTC. This chain joins TRBV6-1 and TRBJ2-1; perhaps TRBD2 as D (5 bases). The V gene lost 4 bases and the J gene lost 8 bases, with 18 bases spanning the gap. The germline gives CDR1 MNHNS, CDR2 SASEGT. The CDR3 totals 15 residues.

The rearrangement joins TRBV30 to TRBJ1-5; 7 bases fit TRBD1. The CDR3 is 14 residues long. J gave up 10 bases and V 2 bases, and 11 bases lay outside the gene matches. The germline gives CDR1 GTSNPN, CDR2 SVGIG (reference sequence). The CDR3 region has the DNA TGTGCCTGGAGTCCAAACAGGGGCGCGGGACCCCAGCATTTT. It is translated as CAWSPNRGAGPQHF.

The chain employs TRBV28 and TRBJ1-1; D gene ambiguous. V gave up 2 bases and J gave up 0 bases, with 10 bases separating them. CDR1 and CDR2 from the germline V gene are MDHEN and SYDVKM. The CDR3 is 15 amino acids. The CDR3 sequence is CASSLGYSMNTEAFF. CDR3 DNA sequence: TGTGCCAGCAGTTTAGGTTACAGCATGAACACTGAAGCTTTCTTT.

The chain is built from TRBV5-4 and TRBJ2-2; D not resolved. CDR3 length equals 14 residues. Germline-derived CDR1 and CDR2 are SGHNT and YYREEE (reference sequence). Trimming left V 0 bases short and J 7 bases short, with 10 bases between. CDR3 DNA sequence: TGTGCCAGCAGCTTGGATGGTTCAGTCGGGGAGCTGTTTTTT. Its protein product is CASSLDGSVGELFF.

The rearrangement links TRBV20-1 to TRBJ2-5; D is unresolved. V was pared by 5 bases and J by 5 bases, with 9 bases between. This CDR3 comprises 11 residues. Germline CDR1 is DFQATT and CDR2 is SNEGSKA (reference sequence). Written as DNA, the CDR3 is TGCAGTGCTTCAAGTTCGGAGACCCAGTACTTC. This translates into CSASSSETQYF.

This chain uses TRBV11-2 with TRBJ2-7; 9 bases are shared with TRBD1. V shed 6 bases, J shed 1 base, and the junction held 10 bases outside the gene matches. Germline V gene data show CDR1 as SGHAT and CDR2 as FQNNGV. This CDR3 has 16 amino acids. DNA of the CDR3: TGTGCCAGCAGTCCAGAGACAGGGGGAGGGTCCTACGAGCAGTACTTC. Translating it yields CASSPETGGGSYEQYF.

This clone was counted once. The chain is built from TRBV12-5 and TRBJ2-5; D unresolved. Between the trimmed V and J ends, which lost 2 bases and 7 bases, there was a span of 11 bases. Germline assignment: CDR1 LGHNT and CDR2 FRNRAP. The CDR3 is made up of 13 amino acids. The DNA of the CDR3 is TGTGCTAGTGGTTTGAATGAGTGGGGGACCCAGTACTTC. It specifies CASGLNEWGTQYF.

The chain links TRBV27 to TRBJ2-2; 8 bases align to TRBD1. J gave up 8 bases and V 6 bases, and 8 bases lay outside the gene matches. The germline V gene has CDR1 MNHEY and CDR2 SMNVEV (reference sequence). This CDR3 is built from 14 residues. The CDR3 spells CASSLGQGVGELFF. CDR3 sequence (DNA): TGTGCCAGCAGCCTCGGACAGGGTGTGGGGGAGCTGTTTTTT.

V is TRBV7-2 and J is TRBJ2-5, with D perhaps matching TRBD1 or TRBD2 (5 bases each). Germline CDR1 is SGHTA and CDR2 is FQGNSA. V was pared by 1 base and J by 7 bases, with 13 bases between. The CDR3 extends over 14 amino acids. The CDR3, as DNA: TGTGCCAGCAGCTTAGGGGACGCGTTAGGGACCCAGTACTTC. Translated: CASSLGDALGTQYF.

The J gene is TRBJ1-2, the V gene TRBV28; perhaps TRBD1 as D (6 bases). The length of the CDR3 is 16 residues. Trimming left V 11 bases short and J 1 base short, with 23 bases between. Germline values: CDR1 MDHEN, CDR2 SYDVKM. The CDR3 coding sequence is TGTGCCCCAAAAAGGGGGGGGCTGGAGGGTAACTATGGCTACACCTTC. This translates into CAPKRGGLEGNYGYTF.

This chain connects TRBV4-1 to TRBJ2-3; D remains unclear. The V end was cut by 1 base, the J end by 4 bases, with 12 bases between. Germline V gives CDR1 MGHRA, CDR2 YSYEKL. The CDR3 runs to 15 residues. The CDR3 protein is CASSQGLLSADTQYF. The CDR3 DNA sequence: TGCGCCAGCAGCCAAGGTTTGCTCTCTGCAGATACGCAGTATTTT.

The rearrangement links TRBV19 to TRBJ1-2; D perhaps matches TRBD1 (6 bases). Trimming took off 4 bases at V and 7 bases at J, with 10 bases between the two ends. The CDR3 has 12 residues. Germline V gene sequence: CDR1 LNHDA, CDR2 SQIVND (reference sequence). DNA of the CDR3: TGTGCCAGTAGTACGGGGGCGGCTGGCTACACCTTC. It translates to CASSTGAAGYTF.